This TCR beta chain came from a study of blood T cell repertoires in COVID-19. Study-level background: Researchers got acute and convalescent COVID-19 samples from the United States, Italy and Spain. The cDNA or gDNA used as material had been derived from T cells, B-cell-depleted T cells, or PBMCs.

Deletions cut 0 bases from V and 0 bases from J, with 10 bases between. The V gene's germline CDR1 is SGHRS and CDR2 YFSETQ. CDR3 length: 15 amino acids. Authors' processing steps: The assay estimated nucleated cells by amplifying reference gene primers. Using immunoSEQ multiplex PCR, the repertoire was profiled, and TCRdb retains in-frame clones only, with some absent. V and J calls and clone size come straight from that table; D and trimming were deduced from the DNA. In the table there are approximately 300,000 clones, about 82% of which are singletons. Only one count was recorded for this clone. Material: peripheral blood. The chain combines TRBV5-1 with TRBJ2-7; possibly TRBD2 for D (5 bases). This clonotype was obtained from a woman in her forties or fifties with acute or convalescent COVID-19. Written as DNA, the CDR3 is TGCGCCAGCAGCTTGGTACTCACTAGCTCCTACGAGCAGTACTTC. Protein sequence: CASSLVLTSSYEQYF.